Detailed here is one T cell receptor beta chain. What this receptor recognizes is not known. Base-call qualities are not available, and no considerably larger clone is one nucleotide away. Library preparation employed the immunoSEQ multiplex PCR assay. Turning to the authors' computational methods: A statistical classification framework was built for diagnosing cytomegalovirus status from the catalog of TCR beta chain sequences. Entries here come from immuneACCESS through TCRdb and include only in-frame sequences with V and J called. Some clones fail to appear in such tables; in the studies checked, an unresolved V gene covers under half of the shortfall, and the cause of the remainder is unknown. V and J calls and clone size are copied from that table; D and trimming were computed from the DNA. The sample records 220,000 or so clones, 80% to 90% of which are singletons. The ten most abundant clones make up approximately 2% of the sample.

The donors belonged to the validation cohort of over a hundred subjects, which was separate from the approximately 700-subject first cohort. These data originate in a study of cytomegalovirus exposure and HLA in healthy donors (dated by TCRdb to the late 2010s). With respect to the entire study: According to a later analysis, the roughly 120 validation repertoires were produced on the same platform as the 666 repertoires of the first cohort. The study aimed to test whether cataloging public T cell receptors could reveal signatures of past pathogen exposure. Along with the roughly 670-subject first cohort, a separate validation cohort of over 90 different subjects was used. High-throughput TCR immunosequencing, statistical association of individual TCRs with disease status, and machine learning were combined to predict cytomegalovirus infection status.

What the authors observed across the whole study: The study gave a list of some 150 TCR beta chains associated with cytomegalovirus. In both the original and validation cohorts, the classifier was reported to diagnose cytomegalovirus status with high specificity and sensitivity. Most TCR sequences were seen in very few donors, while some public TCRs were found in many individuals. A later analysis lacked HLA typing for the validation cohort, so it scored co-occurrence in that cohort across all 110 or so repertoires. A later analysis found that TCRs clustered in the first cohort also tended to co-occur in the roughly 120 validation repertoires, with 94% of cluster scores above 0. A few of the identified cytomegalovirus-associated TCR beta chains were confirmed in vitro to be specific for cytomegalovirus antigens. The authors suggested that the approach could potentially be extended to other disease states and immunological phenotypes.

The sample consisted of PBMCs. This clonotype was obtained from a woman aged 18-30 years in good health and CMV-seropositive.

The CDR3 is CASSEAAGWEQFF. In nucleotide form, the sequence is TGTGCCAGCAGTGAAGCGGCAGGATGGGAGCAGTTCTTC. The V and J genes are TRBV6-1 and TRBJ2-1, with the D gene not clear enough to name. Looking up the germline V gene yields CDR1 MNHNS and CDR2 SASEGT. Including the terminal cysteine and phenylalanine, the CDR3 comprises 13 residues. The DNA shown is the 39-base CDR3, in frame from base 1. Trimming removed 0 bases from V and 10 bases from J, leaving 10 bases between the germline ends.